The TCR beta chain under discussion was sequenced for a study of blood T cells in healthy people across ages. Study results and caveats: Those diversity estimates obtained from one million T cells were thought to be underestimates. There was a strong correlation between TCR beta diversity and naive T cell percentage.

A note on this clonotype: The target antigen is unknown.

The donors, all healthy, were Caucasians living in Russia, aged roughly 6 to 95. Alongside a J-beta primer mix, a sample-barcoded 5' primer served in a second PCR lasting about 7 to 12 cycles. Each cDNA molecule was tagged by a template-switch adaptor that had 12 random nucleotides. TCRdb re-called the 5' RACE reads with MiXCR, one entry per CDR3 protein. The sample comprises roughly 680,000 distinct CDR3 sequences, 45% to 60% of which are singletons, and approximately 15% rests with the top ten. The CDR3 loop spans 15 amino acids. In germline, CDR1 is MGHRA, CDR2 YSYEKL. The V gene lost 8 bases and the J gene lost 0 bases, with 14 bases spanning the gap.

The V and J genes are TRBV4-1 and TRBJ1-5; D ambiguous. Sequenced sample: blood. The receptor was derived from a woman aged 80 or over in good health. The CDR3 nucleotides read TGCGCCAGCCTACCGGGAAGAGATAGCAATCAGCCCCAGCATTTT. Amino acids: CASLPGRDSNQPQHF.